This T cell receptor (beta chain) was found in a study of blood T cell repertoires in COVID-19. In the study overall: Specimens from acute and convalescent COVID-19 originated in the United States, Italy and Spain.

Methods used by the authors: Reference gene primer amplification in the assay estimated nucleated cell counts. The method was immunoSEQ multiplex PCR; TCRdb's version includes in-frame clones alone and lacks a portion of them. V, J and clone size were drawn from that table, and D and trimming were deduced from the DNA. The sample has over 150,000 clones; around 80% are singletons. Germline V CDR1 and CDR2: MNHEY, SVGAGI. V lost 6 bases, J lost 5 bases, and 8 bases stayed unmatched. CDR3 length equals 14 residues. This receptor was obtained from a human donor in a cohort sampled during active COVID-19. This chain connects TRBV6-5 to TRBJ2-7, with TRBD1 matching 9 bases. Sequencing was performed on peripheral blood. CDR3 nucleotides: TGTGCCAGCAGACCCGACAGGGGGAAAAACGAGCAGTACTTC. Amino acid sequence: CASRPDRGKNEQYF.